Below, one T cell receptor beta chain is given with its context. Antigen unknown. This sample also contains other DNA sequences that code for the same CDR3. V shed 4 bases and J shed 0 bases, with 6 bases lying between them. The length of the CDR3 is 12 residues. Germline-derived CDR1 and CDR2 are SQVTM and ANQGSEA. The record originates from a study of shared clonotypes between healthy human individuals. Looking at the study overall: The cohort had two women and a few men, ages 18 to 49.

Assay used: immunoSEQ multiplex PCR; TCRdb lists only in-frame clones, some missing. The sample consists of about 2.4 million clones, 93% of them appearing once. Study-wide results and limits: Clonotypes not shared had lower generation probabilities than those common to all four donors.

This receptor was obtained from a young man in good health. Some clones in this sample may be carry-over from other donors' samples. The rearrangement uses TRBV29-1 and TRBJ1-2; D gene uncertain. The source material was naive CD4+ T cells from PBMCs. Subset denoted: CD45RA+ positively selected. CDR3 amino acids: CSVALPNYGYTF. The CDR3 coding sequence is TGCAGCGTTGCGCTTCCTAACTATGGCTACACCTTC.